This is a list of T cell receptor beta chains from one sample in a study of T cells after yellow fever vaccination. TCRdb processed the 5' RACE reads anew with MiXCR; each CDR3 protein has one entry. The sample shows about 330,000 distinct CDR3 sequences, approximately 7% of them seen only once. The sample in question was PBMCs, obtained roughly seven weeks after the first yellow fever vaccination. The receptor set was obtained from a man younger than 35 who received the YFV17D yellow fever vaccine. Both conserved end residues are part of each CDR3. The D gene is left open where the match is weak. The listing skips clone size in some rows; elsewhere it reads once, few, many or a size class.

clone_size: NA; v_call: TRBV5-1; j_call: TRBJ2-2; d_call: NA; cdr3_aa: CASTSLNTGELFF; cdr3_nt: TGCGCCAGCACCTCACTGAACACCGGGGAGCTGTTTTTT
clone_size: NA; v_call: TRBV6-5; j_call: TRBJ1-1; d_call: NA; cdr3_aa: CASSYSTGKPEAFF; cdr3_nt: TGTGCCAGCAGTTACTCGACGGGTAAACCTGAAGCTTTCTTT
clone_size: many; v_call: TRBV20-1; j_call: TRBJ1-2; d_call: NA; cdr3_aa: CSAAPGERYGYTF; cdr3_nt: TGCAGTGCTGCTCCGGGCGAACGCTATGGCTACACCTTC
clone_size: NA; v_call: TRBV5-1; j_call: TRBJ2-1; d_call: NA; cdr3_aa: CASTSINEQFF; cdr3_nt: TGCGCCAGCACCTCCATAAATGAGCAGTTCTTC
clone_size: many; v_call: TRBV7-2; j_call: TRBJ2-4; d_call: NA; cdr3_aa: CASSLAPVGRNIQYF; cdr3_nt: TGTGCCAGCAGCTTAGCGCCAGTGGGGCGTAACATTCAGTACTTC
clone_size: few; v_call: TRBV5-1; j_call: TRBJ1-3; d_call: NA; cdr3_aa: CASSLDAWDLSGNTIYF; cdr3_nt: TGCGCCAGCAGCTTGGACGCGTGGGATCTCTCTGGAAACACCATATATTTT
clone_size: few; v_call: TRBV12-5; j_call: TRBJ2-1; d_call: NA; cdr3_aa: CASGQGTWGATDNNEQFF; cdr3_nt: TGTGCTAGTGGCCAGGGAACATGGGGAGCGACCGATAACAATGAGCAGTTCTTC
clone_size: few; v_call: TRBV7-2; j_call: TRBJ2-6; d_call: NA; cdr3_aa: CASSLQPGANVLTF; cdr3_nt: TGTGCCAGCAGCCTACAACCTGGGGCCAACGTCCTGACTTTC
clone_size: NA; v_call: TRBV4-3; j_call: TRBJ2-3; d_call: NA; cdr3_aa: CASSQDLDGWSTDTQYF; cdr3_nt: TGCGCCAGCAGCCAAGATCTTGACGGATGGAGCACAGATACGCAGTATTTT
clone_size: few; v_call: TRBV4-1; j_call: TRBJ2-6; d_call: NA; cdr3_aa: CASSHKGGVSGANVLTF; cdr3_nt: TGCGCCAGCAGCCACAAGGGTGGAGTCTCTGGGGCCAACGTCCTGACTTTC
clone_size: few; v_call: TRBV9; j_call: TRBJ2-3; d_call: NA; cdr3_aa: CASSATSFPTDTQYF; cdr3_nt: TGTGCCAGCAGCGCGACAAGTTTCCCCACAGATACGCAGTATTTT
clone_size: few; v_call: TRBV14; j_call: TRBJ2-3; d_call: NA; cdr3_aa: CASSQVVTGLDTQYF; cdr3_nt: TGTGCCAGCAGCCAAGTCGTGACAGGTTTGGATACGCAGTATTTT
clone_size: NA; v_call: TRBV28; j_call: TRBJ1-2; d_call: NA; cdr3_aa: CASSFLRGQTVFGYTF; cdr3_nt: TGTGCCAGCAGTTTTCTCCGAGGACAGACCGTCTTTGGCTACACCTTC
clone_size: few; v_call: TRBV7-9; j_call: TRBJ1-5; d_call: TRBD1; cdr3_aa: CASSQSSRDREHQPQHF; cdr3_nt: TGTGCCAGCAGCCAGTCGTCCCGGGACAGGGAACATCAGCCCCAGCATTTT
clone_size: many; v_call: TRBV5-1; j_call: TRBJ1-1; d_call: NA; cdr3_aa: CASSLTTGMNTEAFF; cdr3_nt: TGCGCCAGCAGCTTGACAACAGGGATGAACACTGAAGCTTTCTTT
clone_size: NA; v_call: TRBV29-1; j_call: TRBJ2-2; d_call: TRBD2; cdr3_aa: CSVDAGANTGELFF; cdr3_nt: TGCAGCGTTGACGCGGGGGCGAACACCGGGGAGCTGTTTTTT
clone_size: many; v_call: TRBV7-2; j_call: TRBJ1-6; d_call: TRBD1; cdr3_aa: CASSSLTGVTLHF; cdr3_nt: TGTGCCAGCAGCTCCCTGACAGGGGTAACCCTCCACTTT
clone_size: few; v_call: TRBV6-2/TRBV6-3; j_call: TRBJ2-7; d_call: TRBD2; cdr3_aa: CASSYFRGGPYEQYF; cdr3_nt: TGTGCCAGCAGTTATTTCCGCGGGGGGCCCTACGAGCAGTACTTC
clone_size: few; v_call: TRBV5-1; j_call: TRBJ1-1; d_call: NA; cdr3_aa: CASSLGSRGFAEAFF; cdr3_nt: TGCGCCAGCAGCTTGGGTTCCAGGGGTTTCGCTGAAGCTTTCTTT
clone_size: NA; v_call: TRBV6-1; j_call: TRBJ2-3; d_call: NA; cdr3_aa: CASSAQRTRTDTQYF; cdr3_nt: TGTGCCAGCAGTGCGCAGCGGACAAGGACAGATACGCAGTATTTT
clone_size: few; v_call: TRBV29-1; j_call: TRBJ2-1; d_call: TRBD2; cdr3_aa: CSVEVLAGNNEQFF; cdr3_nt: TGCAGCGTTGAAGTACTAGCGGGGAACAATGAGCAGTTCTTC
clone_size: few; v_call: TRBV7-9; j_call: TRBJ2-6; d_call: NA; cdr3_aa: CASSLGGTVSGANVLTF; cdr3_nt: TGTGCCAGCAGCTTAGGCGGGACAGTCTCAGGGGCCAACGTCCTGACTTTC
clone_size: few; v_call: TRBV6-1; j_call: TRBJ1-2; d_call: NA; cdr3_aa: CASTAGRAYGYTF; cdr3_nt: TGTGCCAGCACCGCCGGACGAGCTTATGGCTACACCTTC
clone_size: few; v_call: TRBV7-8; j_call: TRBJ2-7; d_call: NA; cdr3_aa: CATLPAGSYEQYF; cdr3_nt: TGTGCCACCCTCCCGGCGGGGTCCTACGAGCAGTACTTC
clone_size: few; v_call: TRBV28; j_call: TRBJ1-1; d_call: TRBD1; cdr3_aa: CASSFGTGANTEAFF; cdr3_nt: TGTGCCAGCAGTTTCGGGACAGGAGCGAACACTGAAGCTTTCTTT
clone_size: many; v_call: TRBV7-8; j_call: TRBJ2-1; d_call: NA; cdr3_aa: CASSHSRGPSSYNEQFF; cdr3_nt: TGTGCCAGCAGCCATTCGCGGGGGCCCAGCTCCTACAATGAGCAGTTCTTC
clone_size: many; v_call: TRBV12-3/TRBV12-4; j_call: TRBJ1-6; d_call: NA; cdr3_aa: CASSFGQGNNSPLHF; cdr3_nt: TGTGCCAGCAGTTTCGGGCAGGGGAATAATTCACCCCTCCACTTT
clone_size: few; v_call: TRBV27; j_call: TRBJ2-2; d_call: TRBD2; cdr3_aa: CASRTGLAGAGELFF; cdr3_nt: TGTGCCAGCAGGACGGGACTAGCCGGCGCCGGGGAGCTGTTTTTT
clone_size: many; v_call: TRBV7-2; j_call: TRBJ1-2; d_call: NA; cdr3_aa: CASSSTPLGGYTF; cdr3_nt: TGTGCCAGCAGCTCAACCCCCTTGGGGGGCTACACCTTC
clone_size: few; v_call: TRBV4-3; j_call: TRBJ2-2; d_call: NA; cdr3_aa: CASSQDSTASGELFF; cdr3_nt: TGCGCCAGCAGCCAAGATTCTACGGCCTCTGGGGAGCTGTTTTTT
clone_size: many; v_call: TRBV7-2; j_call: TRBJ1-2; d_call: NA; cdr3_aa: CASSSAIHLAAGYTF; cdr3_nt: TGTGCCAGCAGCTCGGCAATTCATCTTGCGGCTGGCTACACCTTC
clone_size: NA; v_call: TRBV20-1; j_call: TRBJ1-5; d_call: NA; cdr3_aa: CSALTGWRNQPQHF; cdr3_nt: TGCAGTGCTTTAACAGGGTGGCGCAATCAGCCCCAGCATTTT
clone_size: NA; v_call: TRBV6-1; j_call: TRBJ2-2; d_call: NA; cdr3_aa: CASSHLAGDTGELFF; cdr3_nt: TGTGCCAGCAGCCACCTCGCAGGGGACACCGGGGAGCTGTTTTTT
clone_size: NA; v_call: TRBV7-9; j_call: TRBJ2-7; d_call: NA; cdr3_aa: CASSSTNYEQYF; cdr3_nt: TGTGCCAGCAGCTCAACGAACTACGAGCAGTACTTC
clone_size: many; v_call: TRBV3-1; j_call: TRBJ1-5; d_call: NA; cdr3_aa: CASSLQGQPQHF; cdr3_nt: TGTGCCAGCAGCCTTCAGGGTCAGCCCCAGCATTTT
clone_size: few; v_call: TRBV12-3/TRBV12-4; j_call: TRBJ1-5; d_call: TRBD1; cdr3_aa: CASSLATGMGPPQHF; cdr3_nt: TGTGCCAGCAGTTTAGCGACAGGGATGGGGCCGCCCCAGCATTTT
clone_size: NA; v_call: TRBV29-1; j_call: TRBJ1-2; d_call: TRBD1; cdr3_aa: CSVGAAGGYYGYTF; cdr3_nt: TGCAGCGTTGGGGCAGCAGGGGGGTACTATGGCTACACCTTC
clone_size: NA; v_call: TRBV5-6; j_call: TRBJ1-3; d_call: NA; cdr3_aa: CASSLVGQGSGNTIYF; cdr3_nt: TGTGCCAGCAGCTTGGTAGGGCAGGGGTCTGGAAACACCATATATTTT
clone_size: few; v_call: TRBV6-5; j_call: TRBJ1-1; d_call: NA; cdr3_aa: CASSYSQGAFQAFF; cdr3_nt: TGTGCCAGCAGTTACTCGCAAGGCGCTTTCCAAGCTTTCTTT
clone_size: many; v_call: TRBV7-2; j_call: TRBJ2-4; d_call: NA; cdr3_aa: CASSRTDNIQYF; cdr3_nt: TGTGCCAGCAGCCGGACAGATAACATTCAGTACTTC
clone_size: few; v_call: TRBV7-2; j_call: TRBJ2-7; d_call: NA; cdr3_aa: CASSYPAGSLYEQYF; cdr3_nt: TGTGCCAGCAGCTACCCCGCAGGGTCTCTATACGAGCAGTACTTC
clone_size: many; v_call: TRBV5-1; j_call: TRBJ2-2; d_call: NA; cdr3_aa: CASSKSGDTGELFF; cdr3_nt: TGCGCCAGCAGCAAAAGTGGGGACACCGGGGAGCTGTTTTTT
clone_size: NA; v_call: TRBV4-2; j_call: TRBJ1-2; d_call: NA; cdr3_aa: CASSQAGGDGYTF; cdr3_nt: TGTGCCAGCAGCCAAGCCGGGGGAGATGGCTACACCTTC
clone_size: NA; v_call: TRBV4-3; j_call: TRBJ2-1; d_call: NA; cdr3_aa: CASSQEKGGEQFF; cdr3_nt: TGCGCCAGCAGCCAAGAAAAGGGGGGTGAGCAGTTCTTC